This T cell receptor beta chain stems from a study of blood T cell repertoires in COVID-19. Looking at the study overall: Sample material is recorded as cDNA or gDNA derived from T cells, B-cell-depleted T cells, or PBMCs.

Original methodology: Scientists estimated how many nucleated cells there were by amplifying reference gene primers. Only in-frame clones appear in the TCRdb table, and some are missing; sequencing was by immunoSEQ multiplex PCR. V and J calls and clone size are given by that table; D and trimming were obtained from the DNA. Of a few hundred thousand clones in the sample, roughly 87% were seen once. The CDR3 sequence is 17 residues long. Germline CDR1 MDHEN, CDR2 SYDVKM. The J segment lost 4 bases and the V segment lost 3 bases, leaving 11 bases of the junction unmatched. Participants spanned ages about 18 to 95 years and resided in about two dozen US areas.

This chain links TRBV28 with TRBJ1-4; TRBD1 matches at 7 bases. The sequenced sample consisted of PBMCs or T cells enriched from blood (not recorded which). This sequence was found in a man aged 18 to 30 with acute COVID-19. This CDR3 reads CASSFGRDREINEKLFF. In DNA, the CDR3 is TGTGCCAGCAGTTTTGGCCGGGACAGAGAAATTAATGAAAAACTGTTTTTT.